The clone carrying this T cell receptor beta chain has at least ten counts. The germline V gene has CDR1 WSHSY and CDR2 SAAADI. The germline V and J ends were trimmed by 3 bases and 6 bases, with 12 bases remaining between them. The CDR3 sequence is 14 residues long. This sample was taken from a study of T cells in Graves' hyperthyroidism and ophthalmopathy. From RNA transcripts, TCR beta CDR3 regions were amplified. Researchers ran a first-round RT-PCR on the TCR CDR3 using the HTBI primer set. TCRdb recomputed calls from the multiplex PCR reads with MiXCR, one row per CDR3 protein. The repertoire holds about 330,000 distinct CDR3 sequences, with roughly 13% as singletons.

The sequencing input was blood. The TCR sequence derives from a woman between 40 and 55 years old with Graves' ophthalmopathy. This chain connects TRBV10-2 to TRBJ1-5, with D possibly TRBD1 on 6 matching bases. For the CDR3, the DNA is TGCGCCAGCAGTGACCAGGGGAAGGCTCAGCCCCAGCATTTT. The encoded protein is CASSDQGKAQPQHF.